Shown below are 29 T cell receptor beta chains from a single sample sequenced in a study of Graves' ophthalmopathy and Graves' hyperthyroidism (dated by TCRdb to the late 2010s). The sample was run on an Illumina HiSeq 2000. For repertoire sequencing, the TCR beta CDR3 regions were amplified from RNA transcripts. HTBI primers and the Qiagen OneStep RT-PCR kit were used in a first-round RT-PCR, which was followed by a second-round multiplex PCR, size selection and purification. TCRdb trimmed public reads at Q25 via fastp, called clones via MiXCR and kept in-frame beta chains. Identical CDR3 proteins give one entry, which carries the most common genes and DNA. A total of a few hundred thousand distinct CDR3 sequences appear in this sample, about a sixth of them only once. The ten largest clones add up to roughly 2.3% of the sample. Sequencing input: peripheral blood. These receptors all come from an adult woman with stable Graves' hyperthyroidism.

This clonotype was picked up many times. The CDR3 coding sequence is TGTGCCAGCAGCTCCGATACTAGCGCCGAGCAGTACTTC. It translates to CASSSDTSAEQYF. This chain connects TRBV13 to TRBJ2-7; 7 positions match TRBD2. CDR1 and CDR2 (germline): PRHDT, FYEKMQ (reference sequence). The CDR3 runs 13 residues. V lost 4 bases and J lost 6; bases outside the gene matches: 6.

This clonotype showed up many times. The V gene is TRBV6-1, the J gene TRBJ2-7; D is undetermined. The CDR3 consists of 16 residues. CDR1 MNHNS and CDR2 SASEGT come from the germline V gene. V was trimmed by 4 bases and J by 2 bases, leaving 18 bases between them. The CDR3 region is CASSARARGPTYEQYF. CDR3 bases: TGTGCCAGCAGTGCAAGGGCCCGAGGACCAACCTACGAGCAGTACTTC.

The table lists this clonotype with many counts. This rearrangement joins TRBV7-2 to TRBJ1-5; D call uncertain. This CDR3 contains 12 residues. Germline CDR1 reads SGHTA; CDR2 reads FQGNSA. Trimming cost V 3 bases and J 6 bases, with 6 bases left between them. In DNA form, the CDR3 reads TGTGCCAGCAGCTTGCCAAGTCAGCCCCAGCATTTT. This sequence encodes CASSLPSQPQHF. Filled out from reference TRBV7-2 and TRBJ1-5, the complete variable domain reads GAGVSQSPSNKVTEKGKDVELRCDPISGHTALYWYRQSLGQGLEFLIYFQGNSAPDKSGLPSDRFSAERTGGSVSTLTIQRTQQEDSAVYLCASSLPSQPQHFGDGTRLSIL.

This clonotype was detected many times. V and J are TRBV11-2 and TRBJ2-7; D ambiguous. This CDR3 region has 14 residues. V gave up 0 bases and J gave up 5 bases, with 11 bases separating them. Germline V gene data show CDR1 as SGHAT and CDR2 as FQNNGV. The CDR3 protein is CASSLDWRSDEQYF. As DNA, the CDR3 is TGTGCCAGCAGCTTAGATTGGCGGAGCGACGAGCAGTACTTC.

The chain is built from TRBV19 and TRBJ2-7; 7 bases line up with TRBD2. V trimming: 4 bases; J trimming: 6 bases; junction bases outside the gene matches: 6. Germline values: CDR1 LNHDA, CDR2 SQIVND (reference sequence). The CDR3 runs 13 residues. CDR3 protein: CASSTRLASEQYF. CDR3 DNA: TGTGCCAGTAGTACCCGACTAGCCTCCGAGCAGTACTTC.

This clonotype has ten or more counts. The chain has TRBV7-2 and TRBJ1-2, with TRBD1 matching over 7 bases. Per germline, CDR1 SGHTA and CDR2 FQGNSA. The CDR3 consists of 16 residues. Trimming cost V 5 bases and J 2 bases; bases outside gene matches: 11. The CDR3 here is CASSDDAAGGNYGYTF. CDR3 in DNA: TGTGCCAGCAGCGACGACGCCGCAGGGGGGAACTATGGCTACACCTTC.

In its sample, this clonotype was seen many times. The DNA of the CDR3 is TGTGCCAGCAGCTTATACAGGGTAGACACTGAAGCTTTCTTT. Translating gives CASSLYRVDTEAFF. The chain joins TRBV7-2 to TRBJ1-1; the D gene is possibly TRBD1 (6 bases). The CDR3 covers 14 residues. Trimming stripped 2 bases from V and 3 bases from J, with 10 bases between. Germline V gene lookup returns CDR1 SGHTA and CDR2 FQGNSA.

The sample holds many counts of this clonotype. This chain uses TRBV27 with TRBJ2-7, with TRBD1 matching 12 bases. V was pared by 2 bases and J by 5 bases, with 7 bases of the junction left unmatched. Germline loops: CDR1 MNHEY, CDR2 SMNVEV (reference sequence). The CDR3 runs 16 residues. The CDR3 loop is CASSLRGDRGRNEQYF. In DNA, the CDR3 is TGTGCCAGCAGTTTAAGGGGGGACAGGGGGCGGAACGAGCAGTACTTC.

This clonotype was observed a handful of times. V gene TRBV4-1 combines with J gene TRBJ1-1, with 7 bases that match TRBD1. CDR1 and CDR2 (germline): MGHRA, YSYEKL. V shed 3 bases and J 0 bases; nucleotides not matched to a gene: 7. CDR3 length equals 16 residues. Written as DNA, the CDR3 is TGCGCCAGCAGCCATCCTGCAGGGGGGATGAACACTGAAGCTTTCTTT. Encoded protein: CASSHPAGGMNTEAFF.

Only a few counts were recorded for this clonotype. The chain carries TRBV29-1 and TRBJ1-1; 8 bases map to TRBD1. Unmatched junction bases numbered 2, after V lost 7 bases and J lost 1 base. Looked up from germline, CDR1 is SQVTM and CDR2 is ANQGSEA. This CDR3 is 12 amino acids long. The CDR3 sequence: CSGDRGNTEAFF. CDR3 nucleotide sequence: TGCAGCGGTGACAGGGGGAACACTGAAGCTTTCTTT. The variable domain in full, with the rest retrieved from reference TRBV29-1 and TRBJ1-1, is SAVISQKPSRDICQRGTSLTIQCQVDSQVTMMFWYRQQPGQSLTLIATANQGSEATYESGFVIDKFPISRPNLTFSTLTVSNMSPEDSSIYLCSGDRGNTEAFFGQGTRLTVV.

At least ten counts were recorded for this clonotype. The rearrangement uses TRBV28 and TRBJ1-1; D is ambiguous. The CDR3 contains 15 residues. Germline V gene sequence: CDR1 MDHEN, CDR2 SYDVKM. The V end lost 5 bases, the J end lost 4 bases, and 17 bases lay between the germline ends. CDR3 sequence (DNA): TGTGCCAGCAGTCTGCTCTCGGTTTTTAGCACTGAAGCTTTCTTT. Amino acids: CASSLLSVFSTEAFF.

This clonotype occurred many times. A read error is possible here, since a much larger clone lies one base away. The V and J genes are TRBV2 and TRBJ1-1; TRBD1 agrees at 9 bases. The CDR3 runs 15 residues. Germline assignment: CDR1 SNHLY and CDR2 FYNNEI. In nucleotides, the CDR3 is TGTGCCAGCAGGCACACAGGGGGCTTGAACACTGAAGCTTGCTTT. This gives the protein CASRHTGGLNTEACF.

This chain links TRBV7-2 with TRBJ1-5, with D possibly being TRBD1 (5 bases). V shed 2 bases and J shed 5 bases, with 13 bases lying between them. Germline V lookup: CDR1 SGHTA, CDR2 FQGNSA. There are 15 residues in the CDR3. The CDR3 sequence: CASSLQGGDHQPQHF. In nucleotides, the CDR3 is TGTGCCAGCAGCTTACAGGGTGGGGATCATCAGCCCCAGCATTTT.

This clonotype was recorded many times. This rearrangement joins TRBV29-1 to TRBJ1-1; D remains ambiguous. CDR1 SQVTM and CDR2 ANQGSEA come from the germline V gene. Trimming pared 4 bases from V and 1 base from J, leaving 7 bases between. This CDR3 spans 12 amino acids. Here the CDR3 reads CSVGPSNTEAFF. The CDR3 DNA follows: TGCAGCGTTGGACCGTCGAACACTGAAGCTTTCTTT.

J is TRBJ2-7 and V is TRBV28; D uncertain. The CDR3 covers 12 residues. Trimming removed 3 bases from V and 4 bases from J, with 7 bases in between. Per germline, CDR1 MDHEN and CDR2 SYDVKM. CDR3 region: CASSFKDYEQYF. CDR3 in DNA: TGTGCCAGCAGTTTTAAGGATTACGAGCAGTACTTC.

This clonotype was recorded once. This sequence joins TRBV6-1 and TRBJ2-7; weak D call: TRBD1 (7 bases). This CDR3 has 15 residues. Germline V CDR1 and CDR2: MNHNS, SASEGT. Trimming took off 6 bases at V and 4 bases at J, with 19 bases between the two ends. The CDR3 loop reads CASSPYRGGSYEQYF. The CDR3 nucleotides read TGTGCCAGCAGCCCTTACAGGGGAGGTAGTTACGAGCAGTACTTC.

This clonotype occurred many times. The genes are TRBV28 and TRBJ2-5, with D uncertain. Trimming took off 9 bases at V and 2 bases at J, with 10 bases between the two ends. There are 12 residues in the CDR3. Germline CDR1 is MDHEN and CDR2 is SYDVKM. CDR3 DNA sequence: TGTGCCAGTATTGACGGACAAGAGACCCAGTACTTC. Protein product: CASIDGQETQYF. Filled out from reference TRBV28 and TRBJ2-5, the complete variable domain reads DVKVTQSSRYLVKRTGEKVFLECVQDMDHENMFWYRQDPGLGLRLIYFSYDVKMKEKGDIPEGYSVSREKKERFSLILESASTNQTSMYLCASIDGQETQYFGPGTRLLVL.

This clonotype was observed many times. The rearrangement links TRBV12-3 or TRBV12-4 to TRBJ1-3; D unresolved. Trimming pared 1 base from V and 5 bases from J, leaving 0 bases between. CDR3 length equals 11 residues. CDR3: CASSLGNTIYF. As DNA, the CDR3 is TGTGCCAGCAGTTTAGGAAACACCATATATTTT.

This clonotype came up a few times. J is TRBJ1-3 and V is TRBV18, with TRBD1 as a possible D gene (6 bases). In germline, CDR1 is KGHSH, CDR2 LQKENI. Trimming left V 3 bases short and J 2 bases short, with 8 bases between. The CDR3 length is 14 residues. In DNA, the CDR3 is TGTGCCAGCTCACCGCAGGGGACTGGAAACACCATATATTTT. This codes for CASSPQGTGNTIYF.

The chain combines TRBV6-2 or TRBV6-3 with TRBJ1-2, with D uncertain. The V end lost 5 bases, the J end lost 8 bases, and 15 bases lay between the germline ends. There are 13 residues in the CDR3. Germline values: CDR1 MNHEY, CDR2 SVGEGT. CDR3 residues: CASSPTGQRGYTF. CDR3 nucleotide sequence: TGTGCCAGCAGTCCGACCGGTCAACGCGGCTACACCTTC.

This clonotype showed up many times. The chain uses TRBV6-5 and TRBJ2-7; 8 bases fit TRBD2. The J segment lost 4 bases and the V segment lost 0 bases, leaving 8 bases of the junction unmatched. From germline, CDR1 is MNHEY and CDR2 SVGAGI. The CDR3 is 16 amino acids. CDR3 amino acids: CASSYSVPGGGYEQYF. CDR3 sequence (DNA): TGTGCCAGCAGTTACTCGGTTCCGGGAGGGGGTTACGAGCAGTACTTC.

This clonotype was seen only a few times. CDR3 residues: CASSLLGAGANVLTF. CDR3 nucleotides: TGTGCCAGCAGTTTACTAGGGGCTGGGGCCAACGTCCTGACTTTC. J is TRBJ2-6 and V is TRBV28, with D perhaps matching TRBD1 (5 bases). The CDR3 has 15 amino acids. CDR1 and CDR2 from the germline V gene are MDHEN and SYDVKM. V gave up 2 bases and J gave up 2 bases, with 7 bases separating them.

The chain recombines TRBV3-1 with TRBJ2-7; D ambiguous. Germline CDR1 and CDR2: LGHDT and YNNKEL (reference sequence). V shed 2 bases and J shed 3 bases, with 11 bases lying between them. The CDR3 has 14 residues. In DNA form, the CDR3 reads TGTGCCAGCAGCCAAAAGGGAATCCTCTACGAGCAGTACTTC. Amino acids: CASSQKGILYEQYF.

This clonotype was seen ten or more times. The rearrangement uses TRBV28 and TRBJ2-2; D is possibly TRBD1 (5 bases). The CDR3 has 15 amino acids. Germline lookup yields CDR1 MDHEN and CDR2 SYDVKM. Trimming took off 7 bases at V and 0 bases at J, with 12 bases between the two ends. The CDR3 nucleotides read TGTGCCAGCACCTCAGGGCTGGCGAACACCGGGGAGCTGTTTTTT. Translating gives CASTSGLANTGELFF.

This clonotype was seen many times. V and J are TRBV12-5 and TRBJ1-5; no definite D call. The V gene lost 1 base and the J gene lost 5 bases, with 6 bases spanning the gap. Germline CDR1 and CDR2: LGHNT and FRNRAP. The CDR3 loop spans 13 amino acids. CDR3 residues: CASGLEEYQPQHF. The CDR3 DNA follows: TGTGCTAGTGGTTTGGAGGAATATCAGCCCCAGCATTTT. The entire variable domain, with the rest obtained from reference TRBV12-5 and TRBJ1-5, is as follows: DARVTQTPRHKVTEMGQEVTMRCQPILGHNTVFWYRQTMMQGLELLAYFRNRAPLDDSGMPKDRFSAEMPDATLATLKIQPSEPRDSAVYFCASGLEEYQPQHFGDGTRLSIL.

This clonotype was counted many times. The V gene is TRBV6-2 or TRBV6-3, the J gene TRBJ1-1; D perhaps matches TRBD1 (6 bases). Trimming left V 5 bases short and J 6 bases short, with 10 bases between. CDR1 is MNHEY, CDR2 SVGEGT, per germline. The CDR3 is 12 amino acids. The CDR3 bases are TGTGCCAGCAGTAATTCAGGGGCTGAAGCTTTCTTT. Protein: CASSNSGAEAFF.

Details on this clonotype: A read error is likely, as this CDR3 ends without the conserved phenylalanine or tryptophan. The DNA is left out, because the CDR3 cannot be placed on it with certainty; the CDR3 is given as TCRdb lists it. The chain couples TRBV12-3 or TRBV12-4 to TRBJ1-5. The CDR3 spans 14 amino acids, including both terminal residues. CDR3 loop: CASSSSWSNQPQQL.

This clonotype was seen at least ten times. This rearrangement joins TRBV20-1 to TRBJ2-2, with 7 positions matching TRBD1. The CDR3 spans 14 residues. CDR1 is DFQATT, CDR2 SNEGSKA, per germline (reference sequence). V gave up 5 bases and J gave up 2 bases; unmatched junction bases: 5. Here the CDR3 reads CSARQGHNTGELFF. The CDR3 DNA sequence: TGCAGTGCTCGACAGGGTCATAACACCGGGGAGCTGTTTTTT.

This clonotype was recorded at least ten times. The chain uses TRBV12-3 or TRBV12-4 and TRBJ1-1; the D gene is possibly TRBD1 (6 bases). V dropped 3 bases and J dropped 0 bases, with 14 bases sitting between them. The CDR3 runs to 16 residues. The CDR3 region has the DNA TGTGCCAGCAGTTTTAGGGCAGGGGATATGAACACTGAAGCTTTCTTT. It yields the protein CASSFRAGDMNTEAFF.